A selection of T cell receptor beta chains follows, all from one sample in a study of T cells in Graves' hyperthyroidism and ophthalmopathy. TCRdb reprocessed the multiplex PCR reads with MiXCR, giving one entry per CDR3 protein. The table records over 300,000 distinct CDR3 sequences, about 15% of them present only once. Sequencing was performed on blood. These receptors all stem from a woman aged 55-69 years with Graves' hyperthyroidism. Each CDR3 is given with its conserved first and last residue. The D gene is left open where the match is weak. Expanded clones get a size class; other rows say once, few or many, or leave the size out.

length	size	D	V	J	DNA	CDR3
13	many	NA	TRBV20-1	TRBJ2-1	TGCAGTGCTCCGGCCAGCTCCTACAATGAGCAGTTCTTC	CSAPASSYNEQFF
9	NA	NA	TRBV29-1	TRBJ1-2	TGCAGAGCGGGACTCGACTACACCTTC	CRAGLDYTF
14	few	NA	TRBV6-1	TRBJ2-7	TGTGCCAGCAGCCGCCAGGACAGAGCCTACGAGCAGTACTTC	CASSRQDRAYEQYF
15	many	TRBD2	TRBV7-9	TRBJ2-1	TGTGCCAGCAGGGCCGGGACTAGCGGGAGCGCTGAGCAGTTCTTC	CASRAGTSGSAEQFF
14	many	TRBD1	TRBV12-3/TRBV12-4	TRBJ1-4	TGTGCCAGCAGTGCCGGACAGGCGGATGAAAAACTGTTTTTT	CASSAGQADEKLFF
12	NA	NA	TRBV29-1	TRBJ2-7	TGCAGCGTTGCGGGACTCTCCTACGAGCAGTACTTC	CSVAGLSYEQYF
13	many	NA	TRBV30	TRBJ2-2	TGTGCCTGGAGGGCGGGCCTCACCGGGGAGCTGTTTTTT	CAWRAGLTGELFF
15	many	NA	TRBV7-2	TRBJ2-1	TGTGCCAGCAGCTTGGACCAGAGCTCCTACAATGAGCAGTTCTTC	CASSLDQSSYNEQFF
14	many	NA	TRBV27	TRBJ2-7	TGTGCCAGCAGTTTTCAGGGCAAATCCTACGAGCAGTACTTC	CASSFQGKSYEQYF
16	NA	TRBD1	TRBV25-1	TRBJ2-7	TGTGCCAGCAGCCCTGGACAGGGCAACGGGGCTTACGAGCAGTACTTC	CASSPGQGNGAYEQYF
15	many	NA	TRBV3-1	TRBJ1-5	TGTGCCAGCAGCCAAGCACAGGGTTGGCCTCAGCCCCAGCATTTT	CASSQAQGWPQPQHF
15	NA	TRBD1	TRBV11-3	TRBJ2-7	TGTGCCAGCAGCTTTCCGGGACAGGGTACCTACGAGCAGTACTTC	CASSFPGQGTYEQYF
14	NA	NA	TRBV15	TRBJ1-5	TGTGCCACCAGCAGAGATATGGGACTTCAGCCCCAGCATTTT	CATSRDMGLQPQHF
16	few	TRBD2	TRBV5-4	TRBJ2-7	TGTGCCAGCAGCCGCCTTAGCGGGAGGACCTCCTACGAGCAGTACTTC	CASSRLSGRTSYEQYF
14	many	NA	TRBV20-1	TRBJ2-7	TGCAGTGCTATCTACGGGAGACGCTCCTACGAGCAGTACTTC	CSAIYGRRSYEQYF
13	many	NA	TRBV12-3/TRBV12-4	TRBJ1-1	TGTGCCAGCAGTTCGCTATCCGGGCTCGAAGCTTTCTTT	CASSSLSGLEAFF
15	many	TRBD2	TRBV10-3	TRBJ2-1	TGTGCCATCAGTTTGAGACTAGCCCCATACAATGAGCAGTTCTTC	CAISLRLAPYNEQFF
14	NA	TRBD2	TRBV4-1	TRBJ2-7	TGCGCCACCAGACCGGGACTAGCGGCCTACGAGCAGTACTTC	CATRPGLAAYEQYF
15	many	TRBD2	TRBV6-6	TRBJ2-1	TGTGCCAGCAGTTACAGGCGGGAGGTGTACAATGAGCAGTTCTTC	CASSYRREVYNEQFF
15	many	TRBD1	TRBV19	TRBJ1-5	TGTGCCAGTAGTCCGGACAGGGTCGACAATCAGCCCCAGCATTTT	CASSPDRVDNQPQHF
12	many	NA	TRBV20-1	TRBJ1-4	TGCAGTGCTAGAGGGACAGCTGAAAAACTGTTTTTT	CSARGTAEKLFF
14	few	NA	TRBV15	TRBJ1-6	TGTGCCACCAGCAGAGAGGCCTATAATTCACCCCTCCACTTT	CATSREAYNSPLHF
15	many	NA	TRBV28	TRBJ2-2	TGTGCCAGCAGTTTAGGGTGGTACTACACCGGGGAGCTGTTTTTT	CASSLGWYYTGELFF
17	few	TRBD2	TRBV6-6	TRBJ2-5	TGTGCCAGCAGTTACTCCCAGCGGGAGCCAGACCAAGAGACCCAGTACTTC	CASSYSQREPDQETQYF
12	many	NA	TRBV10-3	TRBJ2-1	TGTGCCACTAGCCGGGACAACAATGAGCAGTTCTTC	CATSRDNNEQFF
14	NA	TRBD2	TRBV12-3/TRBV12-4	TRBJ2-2	TGTGGGACTAGCGGGAGTCGGGGCACCGGGGAGCTGTTTTTT	CGTSGSRGTGELFF
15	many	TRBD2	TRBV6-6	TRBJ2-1	TGTGCCAGCAGTTACGGCGGGAGGCCCCCCAATGAGCAGTTCTTC	CASSYGGRPPNEQFF
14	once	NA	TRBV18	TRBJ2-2	TGTGCCAGCTCCCTTGACGTGAACACCGGGGAGCTGTTTTTT	CASSLDVNTGELFF
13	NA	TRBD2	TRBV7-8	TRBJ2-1	TGTGCCAGCGGCTGGACTAGCGGGGTCGAGCAGTTCTTC	CASGWTSGVEQFF
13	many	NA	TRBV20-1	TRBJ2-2	TGCAGTGCTAGGAGGTTGAACACCGGGGAGCTGTTTTTT	CSARRLNTGELFF
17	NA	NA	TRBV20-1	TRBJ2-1	TGCAGTGCCTCACCGAGAGTGGCGGGGGCTTCCTCCAATGAGCAGTTCTTC	CSASPRVAGASSNEQFF
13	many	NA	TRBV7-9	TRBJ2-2	TGTGCCAGCAGCCGCGTAACTACCGGGGAGCTGTTTTTT	CASSRVTTGELFF
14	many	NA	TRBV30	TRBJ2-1	TGTGCCTGGAGTCACCTTGGGGGGGCCAATGAGCAGTTCTTC	CAWSHLGGANEQFF
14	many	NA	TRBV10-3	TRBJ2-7	TGTGCCATCAGCGTAACAGGGATACCTTACGAGCAGTACTTC	CAISVTGIPYEQYF
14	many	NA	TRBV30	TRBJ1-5	TGTGCCTGGAGGGACCCCAGAGGGGGTCAGCCCCAGCATTTT	CAWRDPRGGQPQHF
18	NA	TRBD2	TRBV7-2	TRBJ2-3	TGTGCCGGCAGTCCAATAGGGGGGGGACTAGCGGGAGTTGATACGCAGTATTTT	CAGSPIGGGLAGVDTQYF
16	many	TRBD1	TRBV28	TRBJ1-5	TGTGCCAGCAGTTCATCACCGGGACAGGGCCGACAGCCCCAGCATTTT	CASSSSPGQGRQPQHF
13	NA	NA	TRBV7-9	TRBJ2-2	TGTGCCAGCAGCGTTTTTAACACCGGGGAGCTGTTTTTT	CASSVFNTGELFF
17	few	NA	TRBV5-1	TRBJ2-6	TGCGCCAGCAGCTTCGCCCCGGGACGAACTGGGGCCAACGTCCTGACTTTC	CASSFAPGRTGANVLTF
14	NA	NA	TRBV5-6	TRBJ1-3	TGTGCCAGCAGCTTGGACTTCGGGAGAAACACCATATATTTT	CASSLDFGRNTIYF
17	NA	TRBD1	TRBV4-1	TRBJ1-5	TGCGCCAGCAGCCCAACCGGAGGGGGCGGGAGCAATCAGCCCCAGCATTTT	CASSPTGGGGSNQPQHF
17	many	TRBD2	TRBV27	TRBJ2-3	TGTGCCAGCAGTCCCCGACTAGCGGCCTGGGGGGCAGATACGCAGTATTTT	CASSPRLAAWGADTQYF
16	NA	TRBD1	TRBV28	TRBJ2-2	TGTGCCATCCGACCTTCCGGGACAGTTAACACCGGGGAGCTGTTTTTT	CAIRPSGTVNTGELFF
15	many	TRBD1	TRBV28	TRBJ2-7	TGTGCCAGCAGCTCACCCGGACAGGGCTCCTACGAGCAGTACTTC	CASSSPGQGSYEQYF
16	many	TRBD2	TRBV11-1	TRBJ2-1	TGTGCCAGCAGCCGTTTTCCCACTAGCGGGAGTCATGAGCAGTTCTTC	CASSRFPTSGSHEQFF